Following are 28 T cell receptor beta chains from one sample sequenced in a study of T cell responses to AZD1222 COVID-19 vaccine. Assay: immunoSEQ multiplex PCR; the TCRdb copy retains only in-frame clones and omits some. The table includes over 110,000 clones, around 90% detected once. This specimen was peripheral blood, taken on day 0 of AZD1222 vaccination. The origin of the receptors is an adult in good health.

V and J are TRBV11-2 and TRBJ1-5; TRBD1 matches at 7 bases. Germline V gene lookup returns CDR1 SGHAT and CDR2 FQNNGV. V shed 5 bases, J shed 4 bases, and the junction held 5 bases outside the gene matches. The length of the CDR3 is 14 residues. The chain's CDR3 is CASSRDSLNQPQHF. CDR3 sequence (DNA): TGTGCCAGCAGCCGGGACAGCCTTAATCAGCCCCAGCATTTT.

The CDR3 coding sequence is TGTGCCAGCTCACCTGGGGACTGGAAGATACTGAACACTGAAGCTTTCTTT. Residues: CASSPGDWKILNTEAFF. V usage is TRBV18 and J usage is TRBJ1-1, with D tentatively TRBD1 (5 bases). The germline CDR1 and CDR2 sequences are KGHSH and LQKENI. The length of the CDR3 is 17 residues. Trimming removed 3 bases at V and 0 bases at J, with 17 bases between.

The J gene is TRBJ1-5, the V gene TRBV19; unclear D gene. The CDR3 runs 14 residues. From germline, CDR1 is LNHDA and CDR2 SQIVND (reference sequence). V was cut by 3 bases and J by 6 bases, with 12 bases left in between. The CDR3 nucleotides read TGTGCCAGTAGTATCCCAATTTGGGGTCAGCCCCAGCATTTT. Protein sequence: CASSIPIWGQPQHF.

The J gene is TRBJ2-2, the V gene TRBV11-3, with unresolved D. V lost 5 bases, J lost 5 bases, and 15 bases lay in between. Germline V gives CDR1 SGHNT, CDR2 YENEEA. This CDR3 spans 15 amino acids. CDR3 sequence reads: CASSTRGGLTGELFF. As DNA, the CDR3 is TGTGCCAGCAGCACCCGAGGTGGTTTAACCGGGGAGCTGTTTTTT.

The CDR3 bases are TGTGCCATCAGTGGACAGCTCTCTGGAAACACCATATATTTT. It codes for CAISGQLSGNTIYF. The chain is built from TRBV10-3 and TRBJ1-3; possibly TRBD1 for D (5 bases). Per the germline V gene, CDR1 is ENHRY and CDR2 is SYGVKD. Trimming removed 4 bases at V and 0 bases at J, with 7 bases between. The CDR3 has 14 residues.

The V gene is TRBV25-1, the J gene TRBJ2-5, with TRBD1 matching over 11 bases. Germline values: CDR1 MGHDK, CDR2 SYGVNS. The CDR3 has 14 amino acids. With V trimmed by 10 bases and J by 7 bases, 11 bases remained unmatched. The CDR3 loop is CATKGTGGLGTQYF. The CDR3, as DNA: TGTGCCACCAAAGGGACAGGGGGTCTGGGGACCCAGTACTTC.

The chain combines TRBV28 with TRBJ1-1; D is perhaps TRBD1 (5 bases). V was pared by 7 bases and J by 2 bases, with 23 bases between. This CDR3 contains 17 residues. Germline lookup yields CDR1 MDHEN and CDR2 SYDVKM. The CDR3: CASITAVRGSTNTEAFF. The CDR3 DNA reads TGTGCCAGCATCACCGCGGTTAGGGGTTCGACCAACACTGAAGCTTTCTTT.

This chain links TRBV9 with TRBJ2-1, with TRBD1 matching 7 bases. This CDR3 region has 15 residues. J lost 6 bases, V lost 4 bases, and 10 bases had no gene match. Per the germline V gene, CDR1 is SGDLS and CDR2 is YYNGEE. The CDR3 region has the DNA TGTGCCAGCAGCACTCTCGGGACAGAAGGCAATGAGCAGTTCTTC. This translates into CASSTLGTEGNEQFF.

The rearrangement joins TRBV13 to TRBJ2-2; D possibly matches TRBD1 or TRBD2 (5 bases each). Germline V gene lookup returns CDR1 PRHDT and CDR2 FYEKMQ (reference sequence). Trimming took off 6 bases at V and 8 bases at J, with 10 bases between the two ends. The CDR3 spans 12 residues. CDR3 sequence: CASRLGVGELFF. The DNA of the CDR3 is TGTGCCAGCAGGTTGGGGGTAGGGGAGCTGTTTTTT.

The rearrangement links TRBV28 to TRBJ2-7; 9 bases are a match to TRBD1. Germline V gene lookup returns CDR1 MDHEN and CDR2 SYDVKM. This CDR3 has 15 residues. J was trimmed by 2 bases and V by 5 bases; bases with no gene match: 7. The CDR3 DNA reads TGTGCCAGCAGTCTAACAGGGGGCGCAGCCTACGAGCAGTACTTC. Its translation is CASSLTGGAAYEQYF. Drawing the rest from reference TRBV28 and TRBJ2-7, the complete variable domain is DVKVTQSSRYLVKRTGEKVFLECVQDMDHENMFWYRQDPGLGLRLIYFSYDVKMKEKGDIPEGYSVSREKKERFSLILESASTNQTSMYLCASSLTGGAAYEQYFGPGTRLTVT.

This sequence joins TRBV5-1 and TRBJ2-3; 7 nucleotides agree with TRBD1. The germline V gene encodes CDR1 SGHRS and CDR2 YFSETQ. The CDR3 totals 16 residues. J gave up 4 bases and V 0 bases, and 8 bases lay outside the gene matches. The CDR3 bases are TGCGCCAGCAGCTTGGAGCGAGGGGGCAGTGCAGATACGCAGTATTTT. Its translation is CASSLERGGSADTQYF.

The chain recombines TRBV5-1 with TRBJ2-3; D is undetermined. This CDR3 spans 15 amino acids. Trimming shortened V by 0 bases and J by 4 bases, and 12 bases separated the two germline ends. CDR1 and CDR2 from the germline V gene are SGHRS and YFSETQ. CDR3 sequence (DNA): TGCGCCAGCAGCTTGGATGGGCGCCGGGCAGATACGCAGTATTTT. This codes for CASSLDGRRADTQYF.

J is TRBJ2-7 and V is TRBV6-5; 8 positions agree with TRBD1. Unmatched junction bases numbered 9, after V lost 6 bases and J lost 5 bases. This CDR3 contains 14 residues. Germline loops: CDR1 MNHEY, CDR2 SVGAGI. For the CDR3, the DNA is TGTGCCAGCAGGGAGACAGGGGAGGTCGACGAGCAGTACTTC. Amino acids: CASRETGEVDEQYF.

This chain links TRBV11-2 with TRBJ2-2; 13 bases fit TRBD2. This CDR3 comprises 17 residues. V lost 5 bases, J lost 2 bases, and 5 bases stayed unmatched. CDR1 SGHAT and CDR2 FQNNGV come from the germline V gene. CDR3 in DNA: TGTGCCAGCAGCGTGGGGACTAGCGGGAAAAACACCGGGGAGCTGTTTTTT. This gives the protein CASSVGTSGKNTGELFF.

The chain has TRBV28 and TRBJ2-5, with TRBD2 matching over 14 bases. The CDR3 loop spans 16 amino acids. Germline CDR1 MDHEN, CDR2 SYDVKM. The ends lost 7 bases at V and 5 bases at J; junction bases unmatched: 9. CDR3 DNA sequence: TGTGCCAGCACCCCGACTAGCGGGAGGGTCGGGGAGACCCAGTACTTC. This gives the protein CASTPTSGRVGETQYF.

This chain connects TRBV12-5 to TRBJ2-3, with TRBD2 matching 9 bases. Unmatched junction bases numbered 7, after V lost 6 bases and J lost 0 bases. From germline, CDR1 is LGHNT and CDR2 FRNRAP. The CDR3 runs 16 residues. The CDR3 bases are TGTGCTAGTGGCTTTAGTGGGACTAGCAGCACAGATACGCAGTATTTT. As protein: CASGFSGTSSTDTQYF.

This rearrangement joins TRBV10-3 to TRBJ2-3; no clear D. The CDR3 runs 14 residues. Germline CDR1 is ENHRY and CDR2 is SYGVKD. V lost 2 bases and J lost 4, with 10 bases in between. The CDR3 DNA is TGTGCCATCAGTGAGATTGGGTACTCAGATACGCAGTATTTT. This encodes CAISEIGYSDTQYF.

The genes are TRBV5-1 and TRBJ2-3, with 8 bases that match TRBD2. The germline CDR1 and CDR2 sequences are SGHRS and YFSETQ. J lost 2 bases, V lost 7 bases, and 9 bases had no gene match. The CDR3 is 15 amino acids. The CDR3 DNA sequence: TGCGCCAGCGGCGGGGTAGCGGGGTCCACAGATACGCAGTATTTT. This sequence encodes CASGGVAGSTDTQYF. The complete variable domain, with remaining parts taken from reference TRBV5-1 and TRBJ2-3, reads KAGVTQTPRYLIKTRGQQVTLSCSPISGHRSVSWYQQTPGQGLQFLFEYFSETQRNKGNFPGRFSGRQFSNSRSEMNVSTLELGDSALYLCASGGVAGSTDTQYFGPGTRLTVL.

This chain connects TRBV28 to TRBJ1-4; no clear D. Looked up from germline, CDR1 is MDHEN and CDR2 is SYDVKM. Trimming left V 3 bases short and J 6 bases short, with 5 bases between. This CDR3 has 12 residues. The CDR3 bases are TGTGCCAGCAGTTTTCGAGATGAAAAACTGTTTTTT. This sequence encodes CASSFRDEKLFF.

The chain carries TRBV10-1 and TRBJ2-1; 11 positions match TRBD2. Germline V gives CDR1 WNHNN, CDR2 SYGVQD (reference sequence). The V gene end was trimmed by 5 bases and the J gene end by 5 bases; junction bases not matched to a gene: 2. The CDR3 totals 14 residues. The DNA of the CDR3 is TGCGCCAGCAGTAGACTAGCGGGAAACAATGAGCAGTTCTTC. This gives the protein CASSRLAGNNEQFF.

This sequence joins TRBV7-8 and TRBJ1-2; no firm D call. The CDR3 runs 14 residues. The ends were cut back, 5 bases at V and 0 bases at J, with 10 bases in the middle. The germline V gene has CDR1 SGHVS and CDR2 FQNEAQ. Written as DNA, the CDR3 is TGTGCCAGCAGCCCTGGGATAGCTAACTATGGCTACACCTTC. This translates into CASSPGIANYGYTF. Looking up the rest from reference TRBV7-8 and TRBJ1-2 gives the full variable domain: GAGVSQSPRYKVAKRGQDVALRCDPISGHVSLFWYQQALGQGPEFLTYFQNEAQLDKSGLPSDRFFAERPEGSVSTLKIQRTQQEDSAVYLCASSPGIANYGYTFGSGTRLTVV.

The chain uses TRBV24-1 and TRBJ2-1; D is unresolved. V was pared by 12 bases and J by 5 bases, with 16 bases between. Per the germline V gene, CDR1 is KGHDR and CDR2 is SFDVKD. This CDR3 spans 13 amino acids. DNA for the CDR3: TGTGCCTCCGAAGACTCTTACGACAATGAGCAGTTCTTC. Translated, it gives CASEDSYDNEQFF.

V is TRBV7-9 and J is TRBJ2-1; D possibly corresponds to TRBD1 (6 bases). CDR3 length: 13 residues. CDR1 is SEHNR and CDR2 is FQNEAQ in the germline V gene (reference sequence). V lost 3 bases, J lost 5 bases, and 8 bases lay in between. This CDR3 is CASSLTGHNEQFF. Written as DNA, the CDR3 is TGTGCCAGCAGCTTGACAGGTCACAATGAGCAGTTCTTC. Looking up the rest from reference TRBV7-9 and TRBJ2-1 gives the full variable domain: DTGVSQNPRHKITKRGQNVTFRCDPISEHNRLYWYRQTLGQGPEFLTYFQNEAQLEKSRLLSDRFSAERPKGSFSTLEIQRTEQGDSAMYLCASSLTGHNEQFFGPGTRLTVL.

This sequence joins TRBV4-2 and TRBJ1-5; 7 bases are a match to TRBD1. V shed 1 base, J shed 6 bases, and the junction held 9 bases outside the gene matches. Germline V gives CDR1 LGHNA, CDR2 YNFKEQ. The CDR3 runs to 16 residues. The DNA for the CDR3 is TGTGCCAGCAGCCAAGTCGACAGGGAGTACGTTCAGCCCCAGCATTTT. Its translation: CASSQVDREYVQPQHF.

This clone has more than one count but fewer than ten. This rearrangement joins TRBV11-2 to TRBJ1-1; D unresolved. The CDR3 is 12 amino acids. CDR1 SGHAT and CDR2 FQNNGV come from the germline V gene. Between the trimmed V and J ends, which lost 2 bases and 4 bases, there was a span of 5 bases. As DNA, the CDR3 is TGTGCCAGCAGCTTACGGCCCACTGAAGCTTTCTTT. Amino acids: CASSLRPTEAFF.

The chain uses TRBV6-5 and TRBJ1-2, with D perhaps TRBD1 (6 bases). Germline values: CDR1 MNHEY, CDR2 SVGAGI. Trimming cost V 7 bases and J 7 bases, with 19 bases left between them. The CDR3 is made up of 14 amino acids. CDR3 bases: TGTGCCAGCACCCTGATCGCAGGGGCGGGTGGCTACACCTTC. This sequence encodes CASTLIAGAGGYTF.

The chain couples TRBV2 to TRBJ1-2, with TRBD1 matching 10 bases. This CDR3 contains 15 residues. The trim removed 6 bases at V and 6 bases at J, leaving 10 bases unmatched. In germline, CDR1 is SNHLY, CDR2 FYNNEI. The CDR3 loop is CASSPSFGTGDGYTF. The CDR3 DNA reads as TGTGCCAGCAGCCCTTCCTTCGGGACAGGGGATGGCTACACCTTC.

This clone was counted a single time. V and J are TRBV5-4 and TRBJ2-5, with a possible D match to TRBD1 (5 bases). V shed 4 bases and J shed 4 bases, with 14 bases lying between them. This CDR3 comprises 14 residues. The V gene's germline CDR1 is SGHNT and CDR2 YYREEE (reference sequence). The CDR3 is CASSAWQGRETQYF. CDR3 DNA: TGTGCCAGCAGCGCCTGGCAGGGAAGAGAGACCCAGTACTTC.